This is a list of T cell receptor beta chains from one sample in a study of cytomegalovirus exposure and HLA in healthy donors. TCRdb's copy holds only in-frame clones and misses some; the assay was immunoSEQ multiplex PCR. In the table there are more than 150,000 clones, approximately 88% of which are singletons. The sequenced material came from PBMCs. These receptors were obtained from a boy younger than 10 in good health and CMV-seronegative. CDR3s include the opening cysteine and the closing phenylalanine or tryptophan. The order of the fields is clone size, J gene, V gene, D gene, CDR3 protein, CDR3 DNA. The D gene is left open where the match is weak. Part of the rows lack a size; the others show once, few, many or a class for expanded clones.

abundance: .
j_gene: TRBJ1-5
v_gene: TRBV10-3
d_gene: .
CDR3aa: CAIWGGAGNQPQHF
CDR3nt: TGTGCCATTTGGGGGGGGGCGGGCAATCAGCCCCAGCATTTT

abundance: .
j_gene: TRBJ2-7
v_gene: TRBV30
d_gene: TRBD1
CDR3aa: CAWSAPRLQGAKHEQYF
CDR3nt: TGTGCCTGGAGTGCTCCAAGACTTCAGGGGGCGAAACACGAGCAGTACTTC

abundance: once
j_gene: TRBJ2-7
v_gene: TRBV15
d_gene: .
CDR3aa: CATSRDMASYEQYF
CDR3nt: TGTGCCACCAGCAGAGATATGGCTTCCTACGAGCAGTACTTC

abundance: .
j_gene: TRBJ1-2
v_gene: TRBV19
d_gene: TRBD1
CDR3aa: CASSPLTGKNYGYTF
CDR3nt: TGTGCCAGTAGCCCGTTGACAGGGAAGAACTATGGCTACACCTTC

abundance: .
j_gene: TRBJ2-2
v_gene: TRBV6-1
d_gene: .
CDR3aa: CASRPGLYTGELFF
CDR3nt: TGTGCCAGCAGGCCGGGATTATACACCGGGGAGCTGTTTTTT

abundance: .
j_gene: TRBJ1-2
v_gene: TRBV5-6
d_gene: .
CDR3aa: CASSLGPSGVYGYTF
CDR3nt: TGTGCCAGCAGCCTGGGGCCTAGTGGTGTTTATGGCTACACCTTC

abundance: .
j_gene: TRBJ2-6
v_gene: TRBV7-9
d_gene: TRBD2
CDR3aa: CASSSTSGRFGANVLTF
CDR3nt: TGTGCCAGCAGCTCGACTAGCGGGAGGTTTGGGGCCAACGTCCTGACTTTC

abundance: few
j_gene: TRBJ1-2
v_gene: TRBV4-2
d_gene: .
CDR3aa: CASSQVGRASYGYTF
CDR3nt: TGTGCCAGCAGCCAGGTCGGCAGGGCCAGCTATGGCTACACCTTC

abundance: .
j_gene: TRBJ2-7
v_gene: TRBV25-1
d_gene: TRBD2
CDR3aa: CASSTEVPSGRGSYEQYF
CDR3nt: TGTGCCAGCAGTACCGAGGTACCTAGCGGGAGGGGATCCTACGAGCAGTACTTC

abundance: .
j_gene: TRBJ1-2
v_gene: TRBV28
d_gene: .
CDR3aa: CASSFSREGGYTF
CDR3nt: TGTGCCAGCAGTTTTAGCAGGGAAGGGGGCTACACCTTC

abundance: few
j_gene: TRBJ2-7
v_gene: TRBV5-1
d_gene: .
CDR3aa: CASSLPNMDEQYF
CDR3nt: TGCGCCAGCAGCTTGCCCAACATGGACGAGCAGTACTTC

abundance: .
j_gene: TRBJ1-1
v_gene: TRBV5-4
d_gene: .
CDR3aa: CASSLAVTPHTEAFF
CDR3nt: TGTGCCAGCAGCTTGGCTGTGACACCACACACTGAAGCTTTCTTT

abundance: .
j_gene: TRBJ2-3
v_gene: TRBV5-4
d_gene: TRBD2
CDR3aa: CASSPGLAGASDTQYF
CDR3nt: TGTGCCAGCAGCCCCGGACTAGCGGGAGCATCAGATACGCAGTATTTT

abundance: .
j_gene: TRBJ1-2
v_gene: TRBV7-9
d_gene: TRBD1
CDR3aa: CASSFGQGNYGYTF
CDR3nt: TGTGCCAGCAGCTTTGGACAGGGGAACTATGGCTACACCTTC

abundance: .
j_gene: TRBJ2-3
v_gene: TRBV27
d_gene: TRBD2
CDR3aa: CASTRLAGDGTDTQYF
CDR3nt: TGTGCCAGCACCCGACTAGCGGGAGACGGCACAGATACGCAGTATTTT

abundance: .
j_gene: TRBJ2-5
v_gene: TRBV6-5
d_gene: .
CDR3aa: CASSQGNTGETQYF
CDR3nt: TGTGCCAGCAGCCAGGGGAATACAGGGGAGACCCAGTACTTC

abundance: once
j_gene: TRBJ2-3
v_gene: TRBV6-1
d_gene: TRBD2
CDR3aa: CATALAGGTDTQYF
CDR3nt: TGTGCCACCGCACTAGCGGGGGGCACAGATACGCAGTATTTT

abundance: .
j_gene: TRBJ2-3
v_gene: TRBV15
d_gene: .
CDR3aa: CATSRDVVLGQDTQYF
CDR3nt: TGTGCCACCAGCAGAGATGTAGTGTTGGGGCAAGATACGCAGTATTTT

abundance: .
j_gene: TRBJ2-1
v_gene: TRBV25-1
d_gene: TRBD1
CDR3aa: CASSDRTGAYNEQFF
CDR3nt: TGTGCCAGCAGTGACCGGACAGGAGCCTACAATGAGCAGTTCTTC

abundance: few
j_gene: TRBJ1-1
v_gene: TRBV19
d_gene: TRBD1
CDR3aa: CASSTRTGGEAFF
CDR3nt: TGTGCCAGTAGTACCAGGACAGGGGGGGAAGCTTTCTTT

abundance: .
j_gene: TRBJ1-4
v_gene: TRBV25-1
d_gene: .
CDR3aa: CASSLRGTNEKLFF
CDR3nt: TGTGCCAGCAGCCTCAGGGGTACTAATGAAAAACTGTTTTTT

abundance: .
j_gene: TRBJ2-1
v_gene: TRBV25-1
d_gene: TRBD1
CDR3aa: CASSGTGVDSYNEQFF
CDR3nt: TGTGCCAGCAGTGGCACAGGGGTTGACTCCTACAATGAGCAGTTCTTC

abundance: .
j_gene: TRBJ2-7
v_gene: TRBV18
d_gene: TRBD2
CDR3aa: CASSPKGLAGDEQYF
CDR3nt: TGTGCCAGCTCACCAAAGGGACTAGCGGGAGACGAGCAGTACTTC

abundance: .
j_gene: TRBJ2-7
v_gene: TRBV11-2
d_gene: .
CDR3aa: CASSLVGGPSYEQYF
CDR3nt: TGTGCCAGCAGCTTAGTAGGGGGACCCTCCTACGAGCAGTACTTC

abundance: .
j_gene: TRBJ2-7
v_gene: TRBV5-1
d_gene: TRBD1
CDR3aa: CASRTGTASYEQYF
CDR3nt: TGCGCCAGCAGAACCGGGACAGCCTCCTACGAGCAGTACTTC

abundance: .
j_gene: TRBJ2-7
v_gene: TRBV5-4
d_gene: .
CDR3aa: CASSLDWGREQYF
CDR3nt: TGTGCCAGCAGCTTGGACTGGGGGCGCGAGCAGTACTTC

abundance: .
j_gene: TRBJ2-5
v_gene: TRBV6-1
d_gene: .
CDR3aa: CASSELGTPQETQYF
CDR3nt: TGTGCCAGCAGTGAACTTGGGACACCTCAAGAGACCCAGTACTTC

abundance: .
j_gene: TRBJ1-2
v_gene: TRBV4-1
d_gene: .
CDR3aa: CASSQEGGGGVNYGYTF
CDR3nt: TGCGCCAGCAGCCAAGAAGGAGGAGGGGGGGTCAACTATGGCTACACCTTC

abundance: .
j_gene: TRBJ1-2
v_gene: TRBV28
d_gene: .
CDR3aa: CASSLQDRTYGYTF
CDR3nt: TGTGCCAGCAGTTTACAGGACAGAACCTATGGCTACACCTTC

abundance: .
j_gene: TRBJ1-5
v_gene: TRBV19
d_gene: .
CDR3aa: CASTRWAGSGSNQPQHF
CDR3nt: TGTGCCAGTACCCGGTGGGCAGGGTCGGGTAGCAATCAGCCCCAGCATTTT

abundance: .
j_gene: TRBJ1-2
v_gene: TRBV11-2
d_gene: .
CDR3aa: CASGEGGDYGYTF
CDR3nt: TGTGCCAGCGGCGAAGGGGGTGACTATGGCTACACCTTC

abundance: .
j_gene: TRBJ2-7
v_gene: TRBV5-4
d_gene: .
CDR3aa: CASSLVITTMVHEQYF
CDR3nt: TGTGCCAGCAGCCTGGTAATAACCACAATGGTCCACGAGCAGTACTTC

abundance: .
j_gene: TRBJ1-2
v_gene: TRBV2
d_gene: .
CDR3aa: CASRAFASSGSGYTF
CDR3nt: TGTGCCAGCAGAGCCTTCGCGTCGAGCGGGTCGGGCTACACCTTC

abundance: once
j_gene: TRBJ2-7
v_gene: TRBV2
d_gene: .
CDR3aa: CASTWDISYEQYF
CDR3nt: TGTGCCAGCACTTGGGACATCTCCTACGAGCAGTACTTC

abundance: .
j_gene: TRBJ1-1
v_gene: TRBV10-1
d_gene: .
CDR3aa: CASIREDTEAFF
CDR3nt: TGCGCCAGCATAAGGGAGGACACTGAAGCTTTCTTT

abundance: few
j_gene: TRBJ1-1
v_gene: TRBV5-1
d_gene: .
CDR3aa: CASSFGGGTEAFF
CDR3nt: TGCGCCAGCAGCTTTGGAGGAGGTACTGAAGCTTTCTTT

abundance: .
j_gene: TRBJ2-7
v_gene: TRBV13
d_gene: TRBD1
CDR3aa: CASSPGQGAYEQYF
CDR3nt: TGTGCCAGCAGCCCGGGACAGGGGGCGTACGAGCAGTACTTC

abundance: .
j_gene: TRBJ2-7
v_gene: TRBV27
d_gene: TRBD2
CDR3aa: CASSLRGLAGAYEQYF
CDR3nt: TGTGCCAGCAGTTTACGCGGACTAGCGGGAGCCTACGAGCAGTACTTC

abundance: .
j_gene: TRBJ2-3
v_gene: TRBV30
d_gene: .
CDR3aa: CAWSLSGSTDTQYF
CDR3nt: TGTGCCTGGAGTCTCAGCGGGAGCACAGATACGCAGTATTTT

abundance: .
j_gene: TRBJ1-2
v_gene: TRBV29-1
d_gene: .
CDR3aa: CSVDDGNYGYPF
CDR3nt: TGCAGCGTTGACGACGGTAACTATGGCTACCCCTTC

abundance: .
j_gene: TRBJ2-7
v_gene: TRBV28
d_gene: .
CDR3aa: CASSLYRAGSYEQYF
CDR3nt: TGTGCCAGCAGTTTATACCGGGCGGGCTCCTACGAGCAGTACTTC

abundance: .
j_gene: TRBJ2-5
v_gene: TRBV9
d_gene: .
CDR3aa: CASSVDQGETQYF
CDR3nt: TGTGCCAGCAGCGTAGACCAGGGGGAGACCCAGTACTTC

abundance: .
j_gene: TRBJ2-7
v_gene: TRBV7-9
d_gene: TRBD2
CDR3aa: CASSSTSGASYEQYF
CDR3nt: TGTGCCAGCAGCTCGACTAGCGGGGCCTCCTACGAGCAGTACTTC

abundance: .
j_gene: TRBJ1-1
v_gene: TRBV5-1
d_gene: TRBD1
CDR3aa: CASSSRDRPSTEAFF
CDR3nt: TGCGCCAGCAGCTCAAGGGACAGACCGAGCACTGAAGCTTTCTTT

abundance: .
j_gene: TRBJ2-2
v_gene: TRBV29-1
d_gene: TRBD2
CDR3aa: CSVGGAGYTGELFF
CDR3nt: TGCAGCGTTGGGGGAGCGGGGTACACCGGGGAGCTGTTTTTT

abundance: .
j_gene: TRBJ1-6
v_gene: TRBV28
d_gene: .
CDR3aa: CASSFRSTGYNSPLHF
CDR3nt: TGTGCCAGCAGTTTTAGGTCAACAGGGTATAATTCACCCCTCCACTTT

abundance: .
j_gene: TRBJ2-3
v_gene: TRBV10-3
d_gene: .
CDR3aa: CAISADSDTQYF
CDR3nt: TGTGCCATCAGTGCCGACTCAGATACGCAGTATTTT

abundance: .
j_gene: TRBJ2-1
v_gene: TRBV4-1
d_gene: .
CDR3aa: CASSQIGRGTYNEQFF
CDR3nt: TGCGCCAGCAGCCAAATCGGGAGAGGTACCTACAATGAGCAGTTCTTC

abundance: .
j_gene: TRBJ2-7
v_gene: TRBV29-1
d_gene: TRBD1
CDR3aa: CSVGRTDRAYEQYF
CDR3nt: TGCAGCGTTGGGCGCACGGACAGGGCCTACGAGCAGTACTTC

abundance: .
j_gene: TRBJ2-3
v_gene: TRBV2
d_gene: .
CDR3aa: CASRQQGISTDTQYF
CDR3nt: TGTGCCAGCAGACAACAGGGAATTAGCACAGATACGCAGTATTTT

abundance: .
j_gene: TRBJ2-7
v_gene: TRBV28
d_gene: .
CDR3aa: CASRPIAEHEQYF
CDR3nt: TGTGCCAGCAGGCCTATAGCAGAACACGAGCAGTACTTC

abundance: .
j_gene: TRBJ2-1
v_gene: TRBV6-1
d_gene: TRBD2
CDR3aa: CASSAGTRAWLVVHEQFF
CDR3nt: TGTGCCAGCAGTGCCGGGACTAGAGCCTGGTTAGTGGTCCATGAGCAGTTCTTC

abundance: .
j_gene: TRBJ2-1
v_gene: TRBV5-1
d_gene: TRBD1
CDR3aa: CASSFQGGVGSGQFF
CDR3nt: TGCGCCAGCAGCTTCCAAGGGGGCGTCGGGTCGGGACAGTTCTTC

abundance: .
j_gene: TRBJ2-3
v_gene: TRBV9
d_gene: TRBD2
CDR3aa: CASSVASGTRGDTQYF
CDR3nt: TGTGCCAGCAGCGTGGCTAGCGGAACCCGGGGAGATACGCAGTATTTT

abundance: .
j_gene: TRBJ1-5
v_gene: TRBV6-1
d_gene: TRBD1
CDR3aa: CASRTGTVSNQPQHF
CDR3nt: TGTGCCAGCAGAACCGGGACAGTTAGCAATCAGCCCCAGCATTTT